Given below is one T cell receptor beta chain in context. Its antigen remains unknown. As to treatment: roughly 19 received Ad26.COV2.S at low or high dose, single or two shots; 5 received placebo; per-sample allocation not given. It was on day 63 after the first vaccine or placebo injection that samples were taken. A Boston adult aged 18-55 years was the donor. TCRdb's copy holds only in-frame clones and misses some; the assay was immunoSEQ multiplex PCR. Of around 240,000 clones listed, more than 75% were seen once; the top ten hold around 10%. V was clipped by 7 bases and J by 7 bases; unmatched bases: 16. Per germline, CDR1 ENHRY and CDR2 SYGVKD. This CDR3 comprises 16 residues. The data were obtained in a study of Ad26.COV2.S vaccination and SARS-CoV-2 variants. Study in general: Trial arm assignment for the donor was COV1001 Ad26.COV2.S.

Findings of the study overall: Following vaccination, spike-specific CD8+ and CD4+ T cell responses reportedly exhibited substantial breadth. Placebo recipients trailed vaccine recipients in spike-specific TCR breadth.

This clonotype originated in a person aged 18-60 years who received the Ad26.COV2.S COVID-19 vaccine or a placebo. V is TRBV10-3 and J is TRBJ1-2; 9 bases fit TRBD1. The sample here was peripheral blood, taken in a trial of Ad26.COV2.S vaccine versus placebo. The CDR3 nucleotides read TGTGCCATCAACAGGGACAGGGATAAAAGCAGTAGTGGCTACACCTTC. It codes for CAINRDRDKSSSGYTF.